This T cell receptor (beta chain) was identified during a study of blood T cell repertoires in COVID-19. Turning to the study itself: Acute-phase and convalescent COVID-19 samples originated in the United States, Italy and Spain. The analysed material was cDNA or gDNA that came from T cells, B-cell-depleted T cells, or PBMCs.

This CDR3 contains 12 residues. Looked up from germline, CDR1 is SNHLY and CDR2 is FYNNEI. Germline trimming cut 5 bases from V and 8 bases from J; bases unmatched to any gene: 5. Produced via immunoSEQ multiplex PCR; TCRdb's table is partial and in-frame only. The table records roughly 130,000 clones, 70% to 80% of them present only once. The sample taken for sequencing was peripheral blood. This clonotype was obtained from a woman aged 70-85 years with COVID-19, enrolled during active disease. The chain combines TRBV2 with TRBJ1-2; 7 bases align to TRBD1. CDR3 loop: CASSTGAWGYTF. CDR3 DNA: TGTGCCAGCAGTACAGGGGCATGGGGCTACACCTTC.